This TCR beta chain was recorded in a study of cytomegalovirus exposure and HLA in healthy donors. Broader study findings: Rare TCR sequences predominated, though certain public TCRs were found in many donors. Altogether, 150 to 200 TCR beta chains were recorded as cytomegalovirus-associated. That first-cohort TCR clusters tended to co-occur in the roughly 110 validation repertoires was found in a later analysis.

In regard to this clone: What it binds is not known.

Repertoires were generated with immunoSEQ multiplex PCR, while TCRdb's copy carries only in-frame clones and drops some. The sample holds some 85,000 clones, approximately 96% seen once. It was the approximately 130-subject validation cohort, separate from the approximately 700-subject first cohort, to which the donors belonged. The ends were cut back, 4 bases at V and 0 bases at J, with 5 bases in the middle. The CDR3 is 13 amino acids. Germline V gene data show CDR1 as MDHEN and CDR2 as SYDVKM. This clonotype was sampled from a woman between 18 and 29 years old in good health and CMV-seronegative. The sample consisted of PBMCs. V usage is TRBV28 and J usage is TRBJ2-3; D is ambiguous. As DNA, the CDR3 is TGTGCCAGCAGTTCCCCTAGCACAGATACGCAGTATTTT. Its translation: CASSSPSTDTQYF.